A selection of T cell receptor beta chains follows, all from one sample in a study of human T cells and chemical hapten exposure. TCRdb reprocessed the RACE reads via MiXCR and lists one record per CDR3 protein. The sample yields tens of thousands of distinct CDR3 sequences, about a tenth seen once. This specimen was whole blood, taken in connection with sensitization to the hapten diphenylcyclopropenone (DPC). These receptors were collected from a woman aged 45-65 years with alopecia areata. Some clones in this sample may be carry-over from other donors' samples. CDR3s include the opening cysteine and the closing phenylalanine or tryptophan. Each record gives: V gene, J gene, D gene, clone size, CDR3 protein, CDR3 DNA. A D gene is named only where the DNA matches it firmly. The size entry is marked missing in some rows and otherwise reads once, few, many or a size class.

V: TRBV20-1; J: TRBJ2-7; D: TRBD2; size: many; CDR3: CSARYRSTSGSVEQYF; DNA: TGCAGTGCTAGATACCGTTCCACTAGCGGGAGTGTCGAGCAGTACTTC
V: TRBV10-2; J: TRBJ1-5; D: .; size: few; CDR3: CASSVGARQPQHF; DNA: TGCGCCAGCAGTGTAGGGGCGCGGCAGCCCCAGCATTTT
V: TRBV12-3/TRBV12-4; J: TRBJ1-1; D: .; size: .; CDR3: CASSLAQRLNTEAFF; DNA: TGTGCCAGCAGTTTAGCGCAACGGTTGAACACTGAAGCTTTCTTT
V: TRBV6-5; J: TRBJ1-6; D: .; size: .; CDR3: CASSYQQGMPDNSPLHF; DNA: TGTGCCAGCAGTTATCAGCAGGGAATGCCGGATAATTCACCCCTCCACTTT
V: TRBV20-1; J: TRBJ1-6; D: .; size: .; CDR3: CSARLNPPNSPLHF; DNA: TGCAGTGCTAGGTTGAACCCCCCTAATTCACCCCTCCACTTT
V: TRBV7-7; J: TRBJ2-1; D: TRBD2; size: .; CDR3: CASSLDSPRTSGRINEQFF; DNA: TGTGCCAGCAGCTTAGATTCTCCTCGGACTAGCGGGAGGATAAATGAGCAGTTCTTC
V: TRBV29-1; J: TRBJ1-1; D: .; size: many; CDR3: CSVVERSEAFF; DNA: TGCAGCGTTGTGGAGAGGAGTGAAGCTTTCTTT
V: TRBV5-1; J: TRBJ2-5; D: TRBD2; size: .; CDR3: CASSLAASGPQETQYF; DNA: TGCGCCAGCAGCTTGGCGGCTAGCGGACCTCAAGAGACCCAGTACTTC
V: TRBV7-7; J: TRBJ2-5; D: TRBD2; size: .; CDR3: CASSSPGTKETQYF; DNA: TGTGCCAGCAGCTCCCCCGGGACTAAAGAGACCCAGTACTTC
V: TRBV3-1; J: TRBJ2-1; D: .; size: many; CDR3: CASSQDREDEQFF; DNA: TGTGCCAGCAGCCAAGATCGCGAAGATGAGCAGTTCTTC
V: TRBV12-3/TRBV12-4; J: TRBJ2-6; D: .; size: many; CDR3: CASSRLGGRGANVLTF; DNA: TGTGCCAGCAGTCGCTTAGGGGGGCGTGGGGCCAACGTCCTGACTTTC
V: TRBV29-1; J: TRBJ1-5; D: .; size: many; CDR3: CSVRSGAQPQHF; DNA: TGCAGCGTGCGGAGCGGAGCTCAGCCCCAGCATTTT
V: TRBV29-1; J: TRBJ2-3; D: .; size: few; CDR3: CSAVDSLSTDTQYF; DNA: TGCAGCGCCGTGGACAGTCTTAGCACAGATACGCAGTATTTT
V: TRBV11-2; J: TRBJ2-3; D: .; size: few; CDR3: CASSHGERQYF; DNA: TGTGCCAGCAGCCACGGGGAAAGGCAGTATTTT
V: TRBV25-1; J: TRBJ2-7; D: .; size: many; CDR3: CASSDLELYEQYF; DNA: TGTGCCAGCAGTGACCTAGAACTCTACGAGCAGTACTTC
V: TRBV29-1; J: TRBJ2-2; D: .; size: many; CDR3: CSVTGQTNTGELFF; DNA: TGCAGCGTTACCGGACAGACGAACACCGGGGAGCTGTTTTTT
V: TRBV29-1; J: TRBJ2-5; D: TRBD1; size: many; CDR3: CSVTGVETQYF; DNA: TGCAGCGTTACAGGGGTGGAGACCCAGTACTTC
V: TRBV6-1; J: TRBJ2-2; D: .; size: many; CDR3: CASSGGYANTGELFF; DNA: TGTGCCAGCAGTGGAGGGTACGCGAACACCGGGGAGCTGTTTTTT
V: TRBV20-1; J: TRBJ2-1; D: TRBD2; size: .; CDR3: CSALLAGGPREQFF; DNA: TGCAGTGCTCTACTAGCGGGAGGGCCCCGGGAGCAGTTCTTC
V: TRBV12-3/TRBV12-4; J: TRBJ1-1; D: .; size: many; CDR3: CASGVEVAFF; DNA: TGTGCCAGCGGCGTGGAGGTAGCTTTCTTT
V: TRBV27; J: TRBJ2-5; D: .; size: many; CDR3: CASSLFARLREETQYF; DNA: TGTGCCAGCAGTTTATTTGCCCGGTTAAGGGAAGAGACCCAGTACTTC
V: TRBV2; J: TRBJ2-6; D: .; size: few; CDR3: CASNIGANVLTF; DNA: TGTGCCAGCAACATCGGGGCCAACGTCCTGACTTTC
V: TRBV18; J: TRBJ1-3; D: .; size: many; CDR3: CASSPLTGQALTLSGNTIYF; DNA: TGTGCCAGCTCACCACTGACGGGGCAAGCCCTAACCCTCTCTGGAAACACCATATATTTT
V: TRBV6-1; J: TRBJ1-5; D: .; size: many; CDR3: CASSEGASSNQPQHF; DNA: TGTGCCAGCAGTGAAGGGGCCAGTAGCAATCAGCCCCAGCATTTT
V: TRBV7-2; J: TRBJ2-1; D: .; size: many; CDR3: CASSLRSGVNSPREQFF; DNA: TGTGCCAGCAGCTTACGGTCTGGGGTCAACTCCCCTCGGGAGCAGTTCTTC
V: TRBV7-6; J: TRBJ2-1; D: .; size: many; CDR3: CASSLGGVGIYNEQFF; DNA: TGTGCCAGCAGCTTAGGAGGGGTTGGCATATACAATGAGCAGTTCTTC
V: TRBV5-6; J: TRBJ2-3; D: .; size: .; CDR3: CASRADSTDTQYF; DNA: TGTGCCAGCAGGGCAGACAGCACAGATACGCAGTATTTT
V: TRBV27; J: TRBJ2-7; D: TRBD1; size: many; CDR3: CASSFRDRQAKWYF; DNA: TGTGCCAGCAGTTTTCGGGACAGGCAAGCTAAATGGTACTTC
V: TRBV20-1; J: TRBJ2-1; D: TRBD2; size: many; CDR3: CSAREGLAGWDEQFF; DNA: TGCAGTGCTAGAGAGGGACTAGCGGGATGGGATGAGCAGTTCTTC
V: TRBV6-5; J: TRBJ2-7; D: .; size: many; CDR3: CASNLGGGSQEQYF; DNA: TGTGCCAGCAACCTTGGGGGAGGAAGTCAAGAGCAGTACTTC
V: TRBV10-2; J: TRBJ2-1; D: TRBD2; size: many; CDR3: CASSASGRAEGEQFF; DNA: TGCGCCAGCAGTGCGTCCGGGAGGGCCGAGGGTGAGCAGTTCTTC
V: TRBV3-1; J: TRBJ2-1; D: .; size: many; CDR3: CASSQATFRGNNEQFF; DNA: TGTGCCAGCAGCCAAGCTACCTTCCGGGGCAACAATGAGCAGTTCTTC
V: TRBV12-3/TRBV12-4; J: TRBJ2-7; D: .; size: many; CDR3: CASSFRGTHFYEQYF; DNA: TGTGCCAGCAGTTTTAGGGGTACCCACTTCTACGAGCAGTACTTC
V: TRBV20-1; J: TRBJ2-7; D: TRBD2; size: .; CDR3: CSAGDYSYEQYF; DNA: TGCAGTGCCGGGGACTACTCCTACGAGCAGTACTTC
V: TRBV2; J: TRBJ1-1; D: TRBD1; size: .; CDR3: CASSEDRGVWNTEAFF; DNA: TGTGCCAGCAGTGAAGACAGGGGGGTATGGAACACTGAAGCTTTCTTT
V: TRBV7-6; J: TRBJ2-2; D: TRBD2; size: .; CDR3: CASSPPSGRGTGELFF; DNA: TGTGCCAGCAGCCCACCTAGCGGGAGGGGCACCGGGGAGCTGTTTTTT
V: TRBV7-9; J: TRBJ2-5; D: TRBD2; size: many; CDR3: CASSFQRLAGQETQYF; DNA: TGTGCCAGCAGCTTCCAGAGACTAGCGGGACAAGAGACCCAGTACTTC
V: TRBV30; J: TRBJ1-1; D: TRBD1; size: few; CDR3: CAWSAGGQGDTEAFF; DNA: TGTGCCTGGAGTGCCGGGGGACAGGGGGACACTGAAGCTTTCTTT
V: TRBV29-1; J: TRBJ2-1; D: TRBD2; size: .; CDR3: CSVGVSGRTNEQFF; DNA: TGCAGCGTTGGGGTTAGCGGGAGGACTAATGAGCAGTTCTTC
V: TRBV20-1; J: TRBJ2-3; D: TRBD2; size: .; CDR3: CSAGGTSQSPDTQYF; DNA: TGCAGTGCTGGGGGGACTAGCCAGTCCCCAGATACGCAGTATTTT
V: TRBV6-6; J: TRBJ1-2; D: TRBD1; size: few; CDR3: CASSHKADREAYGYTF; DNA: TGTGCCAGCAGCCACAAGGCGGACAGGGAGGCTTATGGCTACACCTTC
V: TRBV18; J: TRBJ2-1; D: .; size: few; CDR3: CASSPLGTQVNAEQFF; DNA: TGTGCCAGCTCACCACTGGGGACTCAGGTGAACGCTGAGCAGTTCTTC
V: TRBV20-1; J: TRBJ1-1; D: .; size: .; CDR3: CSASRAQYTEAFF; DNA: TGCAGTGCTAGCAGGGCCCAGTACACTGAAGCTTTCTTT
V: TRBV7-9; J: TRBJ1-2; D: TRBD1; size: many; CDR3: CASSGTAYGYTF; DNA: TGTGCCAGTTCCGGGACAGCATATGGCTACACCTTC